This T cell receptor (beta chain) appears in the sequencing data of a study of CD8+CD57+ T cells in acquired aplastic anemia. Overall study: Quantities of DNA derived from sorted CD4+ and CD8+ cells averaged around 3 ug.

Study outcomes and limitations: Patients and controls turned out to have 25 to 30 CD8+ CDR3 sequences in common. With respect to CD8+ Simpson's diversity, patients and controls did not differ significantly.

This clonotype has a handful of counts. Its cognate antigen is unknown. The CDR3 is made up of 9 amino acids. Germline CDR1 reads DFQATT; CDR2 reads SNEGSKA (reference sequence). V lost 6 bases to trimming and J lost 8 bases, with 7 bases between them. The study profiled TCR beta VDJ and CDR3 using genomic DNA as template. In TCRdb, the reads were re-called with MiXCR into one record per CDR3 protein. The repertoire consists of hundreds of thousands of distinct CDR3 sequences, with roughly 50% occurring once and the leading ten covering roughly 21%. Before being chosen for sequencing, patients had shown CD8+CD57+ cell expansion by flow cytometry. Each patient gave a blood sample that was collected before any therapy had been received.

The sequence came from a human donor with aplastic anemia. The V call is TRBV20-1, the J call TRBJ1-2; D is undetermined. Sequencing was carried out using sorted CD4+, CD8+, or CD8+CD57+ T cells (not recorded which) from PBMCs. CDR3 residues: CSAKQGYTF. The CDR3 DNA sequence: TGCAGTGCCAAACAGGGCTACACCTTC.